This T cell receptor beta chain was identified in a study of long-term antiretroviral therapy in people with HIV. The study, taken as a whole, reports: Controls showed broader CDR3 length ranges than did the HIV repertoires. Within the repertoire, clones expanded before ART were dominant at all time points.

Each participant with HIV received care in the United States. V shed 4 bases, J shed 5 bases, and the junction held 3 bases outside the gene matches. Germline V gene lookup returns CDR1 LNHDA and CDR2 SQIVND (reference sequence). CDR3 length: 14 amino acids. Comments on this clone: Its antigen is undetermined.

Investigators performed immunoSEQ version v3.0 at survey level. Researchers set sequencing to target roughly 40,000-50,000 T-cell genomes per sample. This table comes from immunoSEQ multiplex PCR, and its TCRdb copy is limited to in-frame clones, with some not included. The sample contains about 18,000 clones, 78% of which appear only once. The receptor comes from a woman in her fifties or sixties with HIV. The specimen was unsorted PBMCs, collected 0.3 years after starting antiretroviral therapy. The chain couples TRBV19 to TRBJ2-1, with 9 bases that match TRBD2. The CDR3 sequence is CASSTRGGHNEQFF. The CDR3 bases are TGTGCCAGTAGTACGCGGGGGGGTCACAATGAGCAGTTCTTC. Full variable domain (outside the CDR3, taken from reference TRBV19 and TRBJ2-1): DGGITQSPKYLFRKEGQNVTLSCEQNLNHDAMYWYRQDPGQGLRLIYYSQIVNDFQKGDIAEGYSVSREKKESFPLTVTSAQKNPTAFYLCASSTRGGHNEQFFGPGTRLTVL.